A selection of T cell receptor beta chains follows, all from one sample in a study of blood T cell repertoires in COVID-19. Sequencing was performed with immunoSEQ multiplex PCR; in TCRdb, only in-frame clones are kept and a portion is missing. Here the sample spans about 320,000 clones, 85% being singletons. What was sequenced was PBMCs or T cells enriched from blood (not recorded which). The receptor source for this set is a woman aged 25 to 39 who had been exposed to COVID-19. Each CDR3 is given with its conserved first and last residue. Fields, in order: V gene, clone size, D gene, J gene, CDR3 DNA, CDR3 protein. The D gene is left open where the match is weak. A row's size may be missing; if present it is once, few, many or a size class.

v_gene: TRBV7-2; abundance: -; d_gene: -; j_gene: TRBJ1-3; CDR3nt: TGTGCCAGCAGCCGCCAGGTCTCTGGAAACACCATATATTTT; CDR3aa: CASSRQVSGNTIYF
v_gene: TRBV5-1; abundance: -; d_gene: TRBD2; j_gene: TRBJ2-1; CDR3nt: TGCGCCAGCAGCTTGGATACTAGCGGGATATACAATGAGCAGTTCTTC; CDR3aa: CASSLDTSGIYNEQFF
v_gene: TRBV5-8; abundance: -; d_gene: TRBD2; j_gene: TRBJ2-3; CDR3nt: TGTGCCAGCAGCTTGGGGTCGGGAGGGCATAACACAGATACGCAGTATTTT; CDR3aa: CASSLGSGGHNTDTQYF
v_gene: TRBV10-3; abundance: -; d_gene: TRBD2; j_gene: TRBJ2-1; CDR3nt: TGTGCCATCAGTCCCTCGGGCGGGAGGGAAAATGAGCAGTTCTTC; CDR3aa: CAISPSGGRENEQFF
v_gene: TRBV5-5; abundance: -; d_gene: -; j_gene: TRBJ1-2; CDR3nt: TGTGCCAGCAGCTGGCAGGGGTTTGGCTACACCTTC; CDR3aa: CASSWQGFGYTF
v_gene: TRBV6-5; abundance: -; d_gene: -; j_gene: TRBJ2-3; CDR3nt: TGTGCCAGCAGAGACGCAGGGGCCGGCACAGATACGCAGTATTTT; CDR3aa: CASRDAGAGTDTQYF
v_gene: TRBV27; abundance: -; d_gene: TRBD1; j_gene: TRBJ2-7; CDR3nt: TGTGCCAGCGTTGACAGGGGTTCCTACGAGCAGTACTTC; CDR3aa: CASVDRGSYEQYF
v_gene: TRBV19; abundance: -; d_gene: -; j_gene: TRBJ1-1; CDR3nt: TGTGCCAGTAGTATAGGACAGGCCACGAACACTGAAGCTTTCTTT; CDR3aa: CASSIGQATNTEAFF
v_gene: TRBV28; abundance: -; d_gene: TRBD1; j_gene: TRBJ1-2; CDR3nt: TGTGCCAGCAGTTTAAGTGAGACAGGGATTCGGGTTAACTATGGCTACACCTTC; CDR3aa: CASSLSETGIRVNYGYTF
v_gene: TRBV5-1; abundance: -; d_gene: -; j_gene: TRBJ1-1; CDR3nt: TGCGCCAGCAGCTTAACCAGTGGGGCCACTGAAGCTTTCTTT; CDR3aa: CASSLTSGATEAFF
v_gene: TRBV7-6; abundance: -; d_gene: -; j_gene: TRBJ2-7; CDR3nt: TGTGCCAGCAGCTTAGCGGACTCCTCCTACGAGCAGTACTTC; CDR3aa: CASSLADSSYEQYF
v_gene: TRBV11-1; abundance: -; d_gene: -; j_gene: TRBJ1-1; CDR3nt: TGTGCCAGCAGCTTAGGGCACACTGAAGCTTTCTTT; CDR3aa: CASSLGHTEAFF
v_gene: TRBV9; abundance: few; d_gene: -; j_gene: TRBJ2-7; CDR3nt: TGTGCCAGCAGCGCGGACACCTACGAGCAGTACTTC; CDR3aa: CASSADTYEQYF
v_gene: TRBV6-6; abundance: once; d_gene: -; j_gene: TRBJ1-2; CDR3nt: TGTGCCAGCAGTTATTCTCCAGGGAACTATGGCTACACCTTC; CDR3aa: CASSYSPGNYGYTF
v_gene: TRBV15; abundance: -; d_gene: -; j_gene: TRBJ1-1; CDR3nt: TGTGCCACCAGCAGAGACAGGAACACTGAAGCTTTCTTT; CDR3aa: CATSRDRNTEAFF
v_gene: TRBV4-1; abundance: -; d_gene: TRBD1; j_gene: TRBJ1-5; CDR3nt: TGCGCCAGCAGCCAAGAGCGACAGGGAGGTCAGCCCCAGCATTTT; CDR3aa: CASSQERQGGQPQHF
v_gene: TRBV27; abundance: -; d_gene: TRBD1; j_gene: TRBJ1-4; CDR3nt: TGTGCCATCGAACAGGGGAGGTTTGAAAAACTGTTTTTT; CDR3aa: CAIEQGRFEKLFF
v_gene: TRBV30; abundance: -; d_gene: TRBD1; j_gene: TRBJ1-1; CDR3nt: TGTGCCTGGAGTGTGCCTCCGGGACAGGGGGCGGGCGTCACTGAAGCTTTCTTT; CDR3aa: CAWSVPPGQGAGVTEAFF
v_gene: TRBV19; abundance: -; d_gene: -; j_gene: TRBJ2-3; CDR3nt: TGTGCCAGTAGTATAGCAGGGTCCGATACGCAGTATTTT; CDR3aa: CASSIAGSDTQYF
v_gene: TRBV9; abundance: -; d_gene: TRBD2; j_gene: TRBJ2-5; CDR3nt: TGTGCCAGCAGCGTAGAACAAGCGGGAGGATTCCAGTACTTC; CDR3aa: CASSVEQAGGFQYF
v_gene: TRBV7-8; abundance: -; d_gene: TRBD2; j_gene: TRBJ2-5; CDR3nt: TGTGCCAGCAGCTCATTAGCGGGAGGGCCTCAAGAGACCCAGTACTTC; CDR3aa: CASSSLAGGPQETQYF
v_gene: TRBV4-3; abundance: -; d_gene: TRBD1; j_gene: TRBJ2-1; CDR3nt: TGCGCCAGCAGCCAGGGACAGGGGCGACGAAATGAGCAGTTCTTC; CDR3aa: CASSQGQGRRNEQFF
v_gene: TRBV7-9; abundance: -; d_gene: TRBD1; j_gene: TRBJ1-1; CDR3nt: TGTGCCAGCAGCTTAAAGGGACAGGGGGCTGGGGACACTGAAGCTTTCTTT; CDR3aa: CASSLKGQGAGDTEAFF
v_gene: TRBV30; abundance: -; d_gene: TRBD1; j_gene: TRBJ2-4; CDR3nt: TGTGCCTGGAGTAACCCGGGACAGGGAGCTAGGGCCTTAGCCAAAAACATTCAGTACTTC; CDR3aa: CAWSNPGQGARALAKNIQYF
v_gene: TRBV24-1; abundance: -; d_gene: -; j_gene: TRBJ2-1; CDR3nt: TGTGCCACCAGATCCGGAGGGACAGAAAATGAGCAGTTCTTC; CDR3aa: CATRSGGTENEQFF
v_gene: TRBV7-9; abundance: -; d_gene: TRBD1; j_gene: TRBJ1-6; CDR3nt: TGTGCCAGCAGCCCGGGCCCCGGGACAGTTTATTCACCCCTCCACTTT; CDR3aa: CASSPGPGTVYSPLHF
v_gene: TRBV29-1; abundance: -; d_gene: TRBD1; j_gene: TRBJ1-2; CDR3nt: TGCAGCGCCGACCTGACCGACAGGGGGGTGGCTTATGGCTACACCTTC; CDR3aa: CSADLTDRGVAYGYTF
v_gene: TRBV5-1; abundance: few; d_gene: TRBD2; j_gene: TRBJ2-1; CDR3nt: TGCGCCAGCAGCTCGAGCGGGGGTTACAATGAGCAGTTCTTC; CDR3aa: CASSSSGGYNEQFF
v_gene: TRBV27; abundance: -; d_gene: TRBD1; j_gene: TRBJ1-1; CDR3nt: TGTGCCAGCAGCGTGGGGACAGGGAACACTGAAGCTTTCTTT; CDR3aa: CASSVGTGNTEAFF
v_gene: TRBV6-5; abundance: -; d_gene: TRBD1; j_gene: TRBJ1-2; CDR3nt: TGTGCCAGCAGGCGGACAGGGTATGGCTACACCTTC; CDR3aa: CASRRTGYGYTF
v_gene: TRBV5-8; abundance: few; d_gene: -; j_gene: TRBJ2-5; CDR3nt: TGTGCCAGCCTACCCAATCAAGAGACCCAGTACTTC; CDR3aa: CASLPNQETQYF
v_gene: TRBV7-9; abundance: few; d_gene: -; j_gene: TRBJ1-2; CDR3nt: TGTGCCAGCAGCTTACTTACAGGCCCGAATGGCTACACCTTC; CDR3aa: CASSLLTGPNGYTF
v_gene: TRBV7-8; abundance: -; d_gene: TRBD1; j_gene: TRBJ2-1; CDR3nt: TGTGCCAGCAGACCTACTTCCGGGACAGGGCCCAATGAGCAGTTCTTC; CDR3aa: CASRPTSGTGPNEQFF
v_gene: TRBV11-2; abundance: -; d_gene: -; j_gene: TRBJ2-2; CDR3nt: TGTGCCAGCAGCTTAGTGGGGTTCCGGGGAGAAACCGGGGAGCTGTTTTTT; CDR3aa: CASSLVGFRGETGELFF
v_gene: TRBV5-1; abundance: -; d_gene: -; j_gene: TRBJ2-5; CDR3nt: TGCGCCAGCACCAGACGCGGGGCAGGGGAGACCCAGTACTTC; CDR3aa: CASTRRGAGETQYF
v_gene: TRBV14; abundance: -; d_gene: -; j_gene: TRBJ2-7; CDR3nt: TGTGCCAGCAGCCAAGTCGGTAGCGGCTACGAGCAGTACTTC; CDR3aa: CASSQVGSGYEQYF
v_gene: TRBV30; abundance: -; d_gene: TRBD1; j_gene: TRBJ2-7; CDR3nt: TGTGCCTGGAGGTCGACAGGGTTATACGAGCAGTACTTC; CDR3aa: CAWRSTGLYEQYF
v_gene: TRBV20-1; abundance: -; d_gene: TRBD1; j_gene: TRBJ1-5; CDR3nt: TGCAGTGCTACTGACAGGGTACGGCAGCCCCAGCATTTT; CDR3aa: CSATDRVRQPQHF
v_gene: TRBV2; abundance: -; d_gene: TRBD1; j_gene: TRBJ1-6; CDR3nt: TGTGCCAGCAGTGAAGCAGGACAGGGGTTCTCCTATAATTCACCCCTCCACTTT; CDR3aa: CASSEAGQGFSYNSPLHF
v_gene: TRBV18; abundance: -; d_gene: TRBD1; j_gene: TRBJ2-7; CDR3nt: TGTGCCAGCTCCCATAGGACAGGGACAGGAGCCTACGAGCAGTACTTC; CDR3aa: CASSHRTGTGAYEQYF
v_gene: TRBV3-1/TRBV3-2; abundance: -; d_gene: -; j_gene: TRBJ2-1; CDR3nt: TGTGCCAGCAGCCAAGATACAGCCGATTACAATGAGCAGTTCTTC; CDR3aa: CASSQDTADYNEQFF
v_gene: TRBV7-2; abundance: once; d_gene: TRBD1; j_gene: TRBJ1-2; CDR3nt: TGTGCCAGCAGCCCGACAGGGCTTCCCGGCTATGGCTACACCTTC; CDR3aa: CASSPTGLPGYGYTF
v_gene: TRBV27; abundance: once; d_gene: -; j_gene: TRBJ2-1; CDR3nt: TGTGCCAGCAGCACCTTACGAGTAAATGAGCAGTTCTTC; CDR3aa: CASSTLRVNEQFF
v_gene: TRBV2; abundance: -; d_gene: TRBD2; j_gene: TRBJ2-7; CDR3nt: TGTGCCAGCAAAACAAGCGGGAGCCTCTCTGGTGAGCAGTACTTC; CDR3aa: CASKTSGSLSGEQYF
v_gene: TRBV19; abundance: -; d_gene: TRBD1; j_gene: TRBJ1-3; CDR3nt: TGTGCCAGTAGCCTGACAGGGGGCTCTGGAAACACCATATATTTT; CDR3aa: CASSLTGGSGNTIYF
v_gene: TRBV30; abundance: -; d_gene: TRBD1; j_gene: TRBJ1-1; CDR3nt: TGTGCCTGGAGTGTCGACAGGGGGCTGGGTGCTTTCTTT; CDR3aa: CAWSVDRGLGAFF
v_gene: TRBV5-1; abundance: -; d_gene: TRBD2; j_gene: TRBJ2-1; CDR3nt: TGCGCCAGCAGCTTGTCGACTAGCGGGAGAGGTGAGCAGTTCTTC; CDR3aa: CASSLSTSGRGEQFF
v_gene: TRBV23-1; abundance: few; d_gene: TRBD1; j_gene: TRBJ2-7; CDR3nt: TGCGCCAGCAGCGTTCTTGGGACAGGCCACTACGAGCAGTACTTC; CDR3aa: CASSVLGTGHYEQYF
v_gene: TRBV6-5; abundance: once; d_gene: -; j_gene: TRBJ1-2; CDR3nt: TGTGCCAGCAGGCAGGGTGCGTCTGGCTACACCTTC; CDR3aa: CASRQGASGYTF
v_gene: TRBV5-1; abundance: -; d_gene: -; j_gene: TRBJ2-1; CDR3nt: TGCGCCAGCAGCTTGGGGCTTTCCTACAATGAGCAGTTCTTC; CDR3aa: CASSLGLSYNEQFF
v_gene: TRBV19; abundance: -; d_gene: TRBD1; j_gene: TRBJ1-4; CDR3nt: TGTGCCAGTAGTCCCCGACAGGGCACTAATGAAAAACTGTTTTTT; CDR3aa: CASSPRQGTNEKLFF
v_gene: TRBV2; abundance: -; d_gene: -; j_gene: TRBJ1-5; CDR3nt: TGTGCCAGCAGAGAGGGAACTAGCAATCAGCCCCAGCATTTT; CDR3aa: CASREGTSNQPQHF
v_gene: TRBV20-1; abundance: -; d_gene: -; j_gene: TRBJ1-1; CDR3nt: TGCAGTGCTAGTGGCAATGTGGGCAGGGGTCGTTCGGATGAAGCTTTCTTT; CDR3aa: CSASGNVGRGRSDEAFF
v_gene: TRBV7-3; abundance: -; d_gene: TRBD2; j_gene: TRBJ2-3; CDR3nt: TGTGCCAGCAGCCCAGGGACTAGCCGTATCACAGATACGCAGTATTTT; CDR3aa: CASSPGTSRITDTQYF
v_gene: TRBV27; abundance: few; d_gene: TRBD1; j_gene: TRBJ1-6; CDR3nt: TGTGCCAGCAGCTTTGGACAGGGGGCCACAAGCTCCTATAATTCACCCCTCCACTTT; CDR3aa: CASSFGQGATSSYNSPLHF
v_gene: TRBV2; abundance: -; d_gene: -; j_gene: TRBJ2-1; CDR3nt: TGTGCCAGCAGTGAATCTCCTAGGTCTGAGCAGTTCTTC; CDR3aa: CASSESPRSEQFF
v_gene: TRBV5-5; abundance: -; d_gene: -; j_gene: TRBJ1-4; CDR3nt: TGTGCCAGCAGCTTGTACCAGGGTCGAAGTGAAAAACTGTTTTTT; CDR3aa: CASSLYQGRSEKLFF
v_gene: TRBV29-1; abundance: once; d_gene: -; j_gene: TRBJ2-2; CDR3nt: TGCAGCGTTAGGTATTGGGCTAACTCCGGGGAGCTGTTTTTT; CDR3aa: CSVRYWANSGELFF